These 28 T cell receptor beta chains came from one sample sequenced in a study of cytomegalovirus exposure and HLA in healthy donors. The data were produced by immunoSEQ multiplex PCR, yet TCRdb's version contains in-frame clones alone and is incomplete. The data hold roughly 73,000 clones, with about 93% observed a single time. What was sequenced was PBMCs. The origin of the receptors is a man younger than 35 in good health and CMV-seropositive.

This clone showed up just once. The genes are TRBV18 and TRBJ1-4, with D unresolved. The V end was cut by 6 bases, the J end by 7 bases, with 12 bases between. Germline V gives CDR1 KGHSH, CDR2 LQKENI. The CDR3 consists of 13 residues. The CDR3 sequence is CASSPGLSEKLFF. CDR3 DNA: TGTGCCAGCTCCCCCGGACTGTCTGAAAAACTGTTTTTT.

V and J are TRBV6-5 and TRBJ1-1; a weak D match, TRBD1 (6 bases). The length of the CDR3 is 14 residues. Germline lookup yields CDR1 MNHEY and CDR2 SVGAGI. Trimming left V 9 bases short and J 7 bases short, with 21 bases between. CDR3 DNA: TGTGCCAGTGACGGGGACGGATCAGGGGTTGAAGCTTTCTTT. Protein product: CASDGDGSGVEAFF.

The V and J genes are TRBV5-6 and TRBJ2-2; no clear D. Per germline, CDR1 SGHDT and CDR2 YYEEEE. Trimming cost V 3 bases and J 4 bases, with 13 bases left between them. The CDR3 is 15 residues long. This CDR3 reads CASSSFSPTTGELFF. The CDR3 bases are TGTGCCAGCAGCTCGTTCAGTCCAACCACCGGGGAGCTGTTTTTT.

The chain carries TRBV19 and TRBJ2-1; 15 bases agree with TRBD2. Germline V gene data show CDR1 as LNHDA and CDR2 as SQIVND (reference sequence). This CDR3 has 17 amino acids. V lost 2 bases to trimming and J lost 15 bases; unmatched junction nucleotides: 14. The CDR3 loop reads CASSITPGLAGGLGTFF. As DNA, the CDR3 is TGTGCCAGTAGTATAACCCCGGGACTAGCGGGAGGCCTTGGTACGTTCTTC.

This clone was counted once. Here the CDR3 reads CASSGRTGLNYGYTF. CDR3 DNA sequence: TGTGCCAGCAGTGGCCGGACAGGCCTTAACTATGGCTACACCTTC. The V and J genes are TRBV6-1 and TRBJ1-2, with 7 positions matching TRBD1. The V gene end was trimmed by 4 bases and the J gene end by 1 base; junction bases not matched to a gene: 6. The length of the CDR3 is 15 residues. CDR1 is MNHNS and CDR2 is SASEGT in the germline V gene.

The chain uses TRBV18 and TRBJ2-2; 12 bases are shared with TRBD2. The junction had 7 bases not matched to a gene; V was cut back by 4 bases and J by 7 bases. Germline lookup yields CDR1 KGHSH and CDR2 LQKENI. The CDR3 loop spans 16 amino acids. DNA of the CDR3: TGTGCCAGCTCACAGACTAGCGGGAGAGGATTCGGGGAGCTGTTTTTT. Its translation: CASSQTSGRGFGELFF.

The chain recombines TRBV10-3 with TRBJ2-1, with TRBD2 matching 9 bases. Germline-derived CDR1 and CDR2 are ENHRY and SYGVKD. After removal of 6 bases from V and 4 bases from J, the junction contained 7 bases not matched to a gene. The CDR3 consists of 15 residues. The CDR3 reads CAIRASGKKYNEQFF. The CDR3 region has the DNA TGTGCCATCAGGGCTAGCGGGAAAAAATACAATGAGCAGTTCTTC.

This rearrangement joins TRBV10-3 to TRBJ1-5; D gene uncertain. Between the trimmed V and J ends, which lost 4 bases and 4 bases, there was a span of 8 bases. The CDR3 consists of 13 residues. From germline, CDR1 is ENHRY and CDR2 SYGVKD. The CDR3 region is CAISGPTNQPQHF. The CDR3 DNA reads TGTGCCATCAGTGGCCCCACTAATCAGCCCCAGCATTTT.

The chain uses TRBV30 and TRBJ1-5; 7 bases agree with TRBD1. CDR1 GTSNPN and CDR2 SVGIG come from the germline V gene (reference sequence). With V trimmed by 0 bases and J by 2 bases, 1 base remained unmatched. This CDR3 contains 14 residues. The CDR3 region has the DNA TGTGCCTGGAGTGTAGACAGGGGCAATCAGCCCCAGCATTTT. Its protein is CAWSVDRGNQPQHF.

In the case of this clone: The junction shows a germline mismatch at one end, possibly a read error. This rearrangement joins TRBV7-7 to TRBJ2-1; D may be TRBD1 (6 bases). The CDR3 runs to 15 residues. Germline V lookup: CDR1 SSHAT, CDR2 FNYEAQ (reference sequence). The CDR3 bases are TGTGCTAGCAGCCTAGACAGGAGCTCCTACAATGAGCAGTTCTTC. Protein product: CASSLDRSSYNEQFF.

The chain uses TRBV28 and TRBJ1-2; D is unresolved. CDR1 is MDHEN, CDR2 SYDVKM, per germline. The CDR3 consists of 15 residues. The V gene lost 3 bases and the J gene lost 6 bases, with 17 bases spanning the gap. DNA for the CDR3: TGTGCCAGCAGTTTCCCCACGGTTCCAAGAAATGGCTACACCTTC. Translation gives CASSFPTVPRNGYTF.

This clone was found once. The chain links TRBV28 to TRBJ2-3; TRBD2 aligns across 8 bases. The length of the CDR3 is 17 residues. Germline values: CDR1 MDHEN, CDR2 SYDVKM. With V trimmed by 5 bases and J by 1 base, 11 bases remained unmatched. The CDR3 DNA reads TGTGCCAGCAGTCTAGACCAGCGGGAGAGTGGCACAGATACGCAGTATTTT. Its translation: CASSLDQRESGTDTQYF.

The genes are TRBV7-2 and TRBJ1-2; D is possibly TRBD1 (6 bases). Germline V CDR1 and CDR2: SGHTA, FQGNSA. V was clipped by 5 bases and J by 2 bases, with 9 bases between them. CDR3 length: 13 residues. CDR3 protein: CASSQTGNYGYTF. CDR3 nucleotide sequence: TGTGCCAGCAGCCAAACAGGGAACTATGGCTACACCTTC.

The chain carries TRBV6-6 and TRBJ1-1; maybe TRBD1 (6 bases). Trimming cost V 0 bases and J 5 bases, with 13 bases left between them. The germline CDR1 and CDR2 sequences are MNHNY and SVGAGI (reference sequence). The CDR3 is 15 amino acids. The CDR3 nucleotides are TGTGCCAGCAGTTACTCCCAGGGGCAATCGACTGAAGCTTTCTTT. It codes for CASSYSQGQSTEAFF.

This clone was seen a few times. The chain recombines TRBV10-3 with TRBJ1-5; 7 bases match TRBD1. With 2 bases clipped from V and 3 bases from J, the junction kept 4 bases outside the gene matches. The V gene's germline CDR1 is ENHRY and CDR2 SYGVKD. The CDR3 runs to 15 residues. CDR3 protein: CAISETGQNNQPQHF. The CDR3, as DNA: TGTGCCATCAGTGAGACGGGACAGAACAATCAGCCCCAGCATTTT.

The chain recombines TRBV4-1 with TRBJ2-5; 9 bases agree with TRBD2. Germline-derived CDR1 and CDR2 are MGHRA and YSYEKL. This CDR3 region has 15 residues. The junction had 2 bases not matched to a gene; V was cut back by 0 bases and J by 3 bases. The CDR3 nucleotides are TGCGCCAGCAGCCAAGATCAGCGGGAGGAAGAGACCCAGTACTTC. Encoded protein: CASSQDQREEETQYF.

The chain uses TRBV6-1 and TRBJ1-2; TRBD1 might be the D (5 bases). Trimming took off 6 bases at V and 3 bases at J, with 14 bases between the two ends. The germline gives CDR1 MNHNS, CDR2 SASEGT. The CDR3 is 14 amino acids. CDR3 loop: CASSPGGEDYGYTF. The DNA for the CDR3 is TGTGCCAGCAGCCCCGGGGGGGAAGACTATGGCTACACCTTC.

V gene TRBV28 combines with J gene TRBJ1-2, with 8 bases matching TRBD1. This CDR3 has 15 residues. J lost 2 bases, V lost 5 bases, and 7 bases had no gene match. Germline V gene lookup returns CDR1 MDHEN and CDR2 SYDVKM. The CDR3 spells CASSEPTGANYGYTF. CDR3 sequence (DNA): TGTGCCAGCAGTGAACCGACAGGGGCAAACTATGGCTACACCTTC.

The genes are TRBV5-1 and TRBJ2-3; perhaps TRBD1 as D (6 bases). CDR3 length equals 14 residues. Trimming took 3 bases from V and 4 from J, leaving 12 bases between them. The V gene's germline CDR1 is SGHRS and CDR2 YFSETQ. CDR3 in DNA: TGCGCCAGCAGCTCCGTTAACAGGGCAGATACGCAGTATTTT. Amino acids: CASSSVNRADTQYF.

V and J are TRBV6-5 and TRBJ2-3; D is perhaps TRBD2 (6 bases). CDR3 length: 14 residues. V lost 6 bases to trimming and J lost 4 bases, with 14 bases between them. CDR1 is MNHEY, CDR2 SVGAGI, per germline. CDR3 DNA: TGTGCCAGCAGACTGGCGACGGGGGCAGATACGCAGTATTTT. Its protein is CASRLATGADTQYF.

The chain links TRBV7-9 to TRBJ1-2; TRBD1 matches 8 bases. CDR1 and CDR2 (germline): SEHNR, FQNEAQ (reference sequence). The J segment lost 4 bases and the V segment lost 5 bases, leaving 6 bases of the junction unmatched. This CDR3 is built from 14 residues. DNA for the CDR3: TGTGCCAGCAGCCCGGGGACAGGCGGCTATGGCTACACCTTC. This encodes CASSPGTGGYGYTF.

This chain connects TRBV7-3 to TRBJ2-3, with D maybe TRBD1 (6 bases). Trimming stripped 4 bases from V and 6 bases from J, with 11 bases between. The germline V gene encodes CDR1 SGHTA and CDR2 FQGTGA. The CDR3 sequence is 13 residues long. In DNA form, the CDR3 reads TGTGCCAGCAGCTCGTCGGGACACGATACGCAGTATTTT. Its translation: CASSSSGHDTQYF.

CDR3 sequence reads: CASSVAPLTAGGIGELFF. The CDR3 DNA sequence: TGTGCCAGCAGCGTAGCCCCACTCACTGCGGGAGGGATCGGGGAGCTGTTTTTT. The chain couples TRBV9 to TRBJ2-2; TRBD2 matches at 9 bases. Trimming removed 0 bases from V and 7 bases from J; junction bases left unmatched: 13. Looked up from germline, CDR1 is SGDLS and CDR2 is YYNGEE. CDR3 size: 18 residues.

The chain joins TRBV4-2 to TRBJ2-5; 8 bases align to TRBD1. Trimming at V came to 4 bases and at J to 5 bases, leaving 6 bases not matched to a gene. Germline CDR1 and CDR2: LGHNA and YNFKEQ. This CDR3 comprises 14 residues. Written as DNA, the CDR3 is TGTGCCAGCAGCCCAGGGGGCGAGGTGGAGACCCAGTACTTC. Translating gives CASSPGGEVETQYF.

This rearrangement joins TRBV10-1 to TRBJ1-1; a weak D match, TRBD1 (6 bases). The germline V gene has CDR1 WNHNN and CDR2 SYGVQD (reference sequence). The CDR3 runs to 13 residues. V was clipped by 5 bases and J by 0 bases, with 7 bases between them. CDR3 amino acids: CASSQGMNTEAFF. The CDR3 DNA follows: TGCGCCAGCAGTCAGGGGATGAACACTGAAGCTTTCTTT.

The rearrangement joins TRBV11-2 to TRBJ2-7, with 11 positions matching TRBD1. CDR3 length equals 15 residues. Germline V gives CDR1 SGHAT, CDR2 FQNNGV. V trimming: 5 bases; J trimming: 5 bases; junction bases outside the gene matches: 8. For the CDR3, the DNA is TGTGCCAGCAGCCTCCAAGGACAGGGGGCCAACGAGCAGTACTTC. This sequence encodes CASSLQGQGANEQYF.

The CDR3 region is CASSLTTTQPRTQYF. DNA for the CDR3: TGCGCCAGCAGCTTGACAACAACCCAGCCGAGGACGCAGTATTTT. V is TRBV5-1 and J is TRBJ2-3; unclear D gene. This CDR3 is built from 15 residues. Germline loops: CDR1 SGHRS, CDR2 YFSETQ. V lost 1 base to trimming and J lost 9 bases, with 18 bases between them.

This sequence joins TRBV6-1 and TRBJ1-4, with a tentative D call TRBD1 (6 bases). Germline V lookup: CDR1 MNHNS, CDR2 SASEGT. The CDR3 contains 13 residues. V was pared by 5 bases and J by 11 bases, with 15 bases between. For the CDR3, the DNA is TGTGCCAGCAGTCCCGGGACACGGGGCAAACTGTTTTTT. Amino acid sequence: CASSPGTRGKLFF.